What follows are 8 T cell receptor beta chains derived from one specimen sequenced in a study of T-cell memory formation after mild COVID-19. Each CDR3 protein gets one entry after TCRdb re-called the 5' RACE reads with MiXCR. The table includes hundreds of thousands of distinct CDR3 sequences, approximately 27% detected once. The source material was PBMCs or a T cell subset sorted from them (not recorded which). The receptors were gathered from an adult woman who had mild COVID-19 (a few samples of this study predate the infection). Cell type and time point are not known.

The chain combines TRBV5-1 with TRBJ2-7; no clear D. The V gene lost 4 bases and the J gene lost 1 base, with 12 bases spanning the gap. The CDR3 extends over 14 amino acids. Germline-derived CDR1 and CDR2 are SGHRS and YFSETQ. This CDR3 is CASSLSGVSYEQYF. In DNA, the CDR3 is TGCGCCAGCAGCCTTAGTGGTGTATCCTACGAGCAGTACTTC. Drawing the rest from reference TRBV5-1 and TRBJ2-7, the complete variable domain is KAGVTQTPRYLIKTRGQQVTLSCSPISGHRSVSWYQQTPGQGLQFLFEYFSETQRNKGNFPGRFSGRQFSNSRSEMNVSTLELGDSALYLCASSLSGVSYEQYFGPGTRLTVT.

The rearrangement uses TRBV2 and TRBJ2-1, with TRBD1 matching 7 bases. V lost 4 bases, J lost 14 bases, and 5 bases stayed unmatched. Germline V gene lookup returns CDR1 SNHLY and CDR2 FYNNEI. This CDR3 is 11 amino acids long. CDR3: CASSADRVEFF. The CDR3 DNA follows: TGTGCCAGCAGTGCTGACAGGGTAGAGTTCTTC.

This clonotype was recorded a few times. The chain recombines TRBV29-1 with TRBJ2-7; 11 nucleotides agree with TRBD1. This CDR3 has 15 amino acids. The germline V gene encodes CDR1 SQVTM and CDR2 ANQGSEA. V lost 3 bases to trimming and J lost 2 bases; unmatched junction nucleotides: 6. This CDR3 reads CSVEGTGGGTYEQYF. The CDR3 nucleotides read TGCAGCGTTGAGGGGACAGGGGGGGGCACCTACGAGCAGTACTTC.

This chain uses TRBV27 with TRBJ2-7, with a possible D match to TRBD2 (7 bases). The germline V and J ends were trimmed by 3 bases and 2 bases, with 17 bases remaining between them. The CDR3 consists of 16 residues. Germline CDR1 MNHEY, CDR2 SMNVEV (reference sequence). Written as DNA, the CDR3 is TGTGCCAGCAGTTTGTATCTAGGGGGGGGCCCCTACGAGCAGTACTTC. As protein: CASSLYLGGGPYEQYF.

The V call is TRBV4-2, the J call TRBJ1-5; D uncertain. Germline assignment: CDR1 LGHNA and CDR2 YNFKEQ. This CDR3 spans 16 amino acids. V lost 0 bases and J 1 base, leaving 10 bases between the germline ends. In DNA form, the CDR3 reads TGTGCCAGCAGCCAAGATGGGCCAGAAAGCAATCAGCCCCAGCATTTT. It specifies CASSQDGPESNQPQHF.

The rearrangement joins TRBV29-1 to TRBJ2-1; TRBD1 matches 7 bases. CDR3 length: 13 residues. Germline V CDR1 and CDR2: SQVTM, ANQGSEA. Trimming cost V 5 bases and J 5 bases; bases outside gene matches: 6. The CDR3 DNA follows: TGCAGCGTTATCCGGGACAGCCACAATGAGCAGTTCTTC. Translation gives CSVIRDSHNEQFF.

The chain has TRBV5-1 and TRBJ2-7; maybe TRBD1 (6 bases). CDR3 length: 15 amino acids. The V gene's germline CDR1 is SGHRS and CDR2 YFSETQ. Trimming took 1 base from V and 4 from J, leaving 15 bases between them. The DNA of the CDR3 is TGCGCCAGCAGCTTGTCAGGGCAGGGGTGGTACGAGCAGTACTTC. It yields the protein CASSLSGQGWYEQYF.

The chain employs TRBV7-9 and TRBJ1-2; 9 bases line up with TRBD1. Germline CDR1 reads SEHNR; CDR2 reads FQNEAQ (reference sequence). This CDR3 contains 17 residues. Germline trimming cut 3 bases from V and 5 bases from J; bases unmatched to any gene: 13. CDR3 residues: CASSLDRGFGFGYGYTF. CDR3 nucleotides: TGTGCCAGCAGCTTGGACAGGGGATTTGGCTTTGGTTATGGCTACACCTTC.